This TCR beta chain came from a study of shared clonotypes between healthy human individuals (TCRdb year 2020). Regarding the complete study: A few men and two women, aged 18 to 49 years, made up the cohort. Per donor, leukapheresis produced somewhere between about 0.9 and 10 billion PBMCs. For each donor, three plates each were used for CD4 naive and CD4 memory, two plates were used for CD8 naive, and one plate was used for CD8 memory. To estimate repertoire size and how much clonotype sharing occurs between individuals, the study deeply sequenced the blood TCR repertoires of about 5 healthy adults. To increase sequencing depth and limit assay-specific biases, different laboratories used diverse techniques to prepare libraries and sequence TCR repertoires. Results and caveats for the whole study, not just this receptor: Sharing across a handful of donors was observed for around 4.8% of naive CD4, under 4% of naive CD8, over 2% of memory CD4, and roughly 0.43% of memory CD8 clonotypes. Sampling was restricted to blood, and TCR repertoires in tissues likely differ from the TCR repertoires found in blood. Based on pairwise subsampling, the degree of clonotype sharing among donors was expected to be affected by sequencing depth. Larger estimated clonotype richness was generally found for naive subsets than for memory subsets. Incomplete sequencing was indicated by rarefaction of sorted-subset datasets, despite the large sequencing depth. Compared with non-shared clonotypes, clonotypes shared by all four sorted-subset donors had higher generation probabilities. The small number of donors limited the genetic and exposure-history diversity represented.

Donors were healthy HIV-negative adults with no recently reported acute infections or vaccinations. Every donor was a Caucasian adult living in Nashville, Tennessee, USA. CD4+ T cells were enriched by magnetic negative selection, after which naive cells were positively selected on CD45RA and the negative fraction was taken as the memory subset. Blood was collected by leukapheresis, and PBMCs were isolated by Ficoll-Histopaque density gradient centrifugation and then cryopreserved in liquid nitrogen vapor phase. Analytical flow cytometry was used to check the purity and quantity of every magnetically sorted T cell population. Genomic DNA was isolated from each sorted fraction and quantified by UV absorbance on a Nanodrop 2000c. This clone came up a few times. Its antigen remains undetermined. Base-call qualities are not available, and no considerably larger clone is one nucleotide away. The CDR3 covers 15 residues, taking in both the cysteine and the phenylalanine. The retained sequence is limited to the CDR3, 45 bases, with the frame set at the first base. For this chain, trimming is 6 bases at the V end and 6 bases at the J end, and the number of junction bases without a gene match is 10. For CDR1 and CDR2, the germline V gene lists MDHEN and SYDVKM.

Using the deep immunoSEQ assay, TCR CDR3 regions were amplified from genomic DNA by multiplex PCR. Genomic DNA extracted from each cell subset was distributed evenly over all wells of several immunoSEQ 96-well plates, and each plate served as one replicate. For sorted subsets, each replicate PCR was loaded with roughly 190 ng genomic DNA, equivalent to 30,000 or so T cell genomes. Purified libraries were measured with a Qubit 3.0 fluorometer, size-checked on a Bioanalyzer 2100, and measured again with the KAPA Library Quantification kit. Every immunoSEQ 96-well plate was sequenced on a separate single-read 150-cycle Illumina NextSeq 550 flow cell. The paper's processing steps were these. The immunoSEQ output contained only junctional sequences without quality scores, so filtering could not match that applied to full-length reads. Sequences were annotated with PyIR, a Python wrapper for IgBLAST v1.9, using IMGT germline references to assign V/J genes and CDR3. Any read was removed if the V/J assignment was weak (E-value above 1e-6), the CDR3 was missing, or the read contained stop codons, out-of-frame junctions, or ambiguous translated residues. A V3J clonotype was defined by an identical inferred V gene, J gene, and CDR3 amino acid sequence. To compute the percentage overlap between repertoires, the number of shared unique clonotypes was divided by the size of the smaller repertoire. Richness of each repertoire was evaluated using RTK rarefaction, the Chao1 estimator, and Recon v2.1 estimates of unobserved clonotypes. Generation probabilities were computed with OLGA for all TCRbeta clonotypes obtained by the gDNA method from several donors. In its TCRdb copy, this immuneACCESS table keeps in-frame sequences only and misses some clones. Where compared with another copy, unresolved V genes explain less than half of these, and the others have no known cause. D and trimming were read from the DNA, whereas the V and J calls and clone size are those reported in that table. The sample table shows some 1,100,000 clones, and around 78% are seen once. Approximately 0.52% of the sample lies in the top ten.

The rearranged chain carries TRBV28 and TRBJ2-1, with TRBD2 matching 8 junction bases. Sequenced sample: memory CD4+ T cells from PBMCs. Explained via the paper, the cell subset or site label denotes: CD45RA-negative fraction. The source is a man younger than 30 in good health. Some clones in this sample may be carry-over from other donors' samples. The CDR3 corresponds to CASSPRQRGINEQFF. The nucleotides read TGTGCCAGCAGCCCCCGACAGCGGGGGATCAATGAGCAGTTCTTC.